This T cell receptor beta chain was observed in a study of T cell repertoires in cytomegalovirus infection. In the study overall: Recently identified HLA-C-restricted and well-studied HLA-B-restricted CMV epitopes were used. Both a matching HLA type and CMV infection were indicated by public TCR beta signatures. Overall study results and limits: CMV-specific TCR beta clonotypes restricted by HLA-C were the ones dominating the ex vivo response. There were carriers of CMV plus the relevant HLA, and cumulative public TCR beta family frequency identified them.

Each CDR3 protein is one row after TCRdb ran MiXCR on the reads. The sample lists 700,000 to 900,000 distinct CDR3 sequences, roughly 29% seen once, with around 13% in the top ten. On this clonotype: Its antigen is as yet unknown.

The germline V gene has CDR1 KGHSH and CDR2 LQKENI. The CDR3 consists of 16 residues. The V end was cut by 0 bases, the J end by 0 bases, with 12 bases between. The rearrangement links TRBV18 to TRBJ2-7; weak D call: TRBD1 (5 bases). The sequence was collected from a human donor in good health (CMV status not recorded). Some clones in this sample may be carry-over from other donors' samples. The sample consisted of cultured CD8+ T cells from PBMCs, taken from culture after CMV antigen stimulation. CDR3 in amino acids: CASSPPLKTASYEQYF. DNA for the CDR3: TGTGCCAGCTCACCACCGTTAAAGACAGCCTCCTACGAGCAGTACTTC.